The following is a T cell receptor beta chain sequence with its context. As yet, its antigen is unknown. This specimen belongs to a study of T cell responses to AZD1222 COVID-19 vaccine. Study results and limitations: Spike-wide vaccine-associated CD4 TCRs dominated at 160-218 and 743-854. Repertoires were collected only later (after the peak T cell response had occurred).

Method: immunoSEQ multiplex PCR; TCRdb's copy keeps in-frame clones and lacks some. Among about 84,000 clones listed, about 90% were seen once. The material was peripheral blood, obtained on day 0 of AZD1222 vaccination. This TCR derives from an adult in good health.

CDR3 coding DNA: TGTGCCAGCAGCACCCGTTCTAGTGGGAGGGTCTACGAGCAGTACTTC. It specifies CASSTRSSGRVYEQYF. This chain joins TRBV6-6 and TRBJ2-7, with TRBD2 matching over 7 bases. The CDR3 runs to 16 residues. V shed 6 bases, J shed 3 bases, and the junction held 14 bases outside the gene matches. The V gene's germline CDR1 is MNHNY and CDR2 SVGAGI (reference sequence).